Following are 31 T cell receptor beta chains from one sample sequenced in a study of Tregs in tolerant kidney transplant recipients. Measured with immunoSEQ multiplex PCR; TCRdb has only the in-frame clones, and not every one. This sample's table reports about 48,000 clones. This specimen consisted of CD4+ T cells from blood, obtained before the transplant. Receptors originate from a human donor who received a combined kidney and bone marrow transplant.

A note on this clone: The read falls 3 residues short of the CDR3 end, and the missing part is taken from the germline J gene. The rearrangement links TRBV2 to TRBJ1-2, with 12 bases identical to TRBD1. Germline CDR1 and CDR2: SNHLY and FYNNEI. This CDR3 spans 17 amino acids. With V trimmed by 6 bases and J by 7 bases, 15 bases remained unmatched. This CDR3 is CASRILLPGQGAGGYTF. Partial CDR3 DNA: TGTGCCAGCAGAATTCTCCTGCCGGGACAGGGGGCCGGTGGC.

Here the CDR3 reads CASSEEDGTAGYGYTF. The CDR3 bases that were read are TGTGCCAGCAGTGAAGAGGATGGGACAGCAGGTTATGGC. The rearrangement uses TRBV2 and TRBJ1-2; TRBD1 matches 7 bases. The CDR3 extends 3 residues past the end of the read, so its final part is completed from the germline J gene. V lost 1 base and J lost 5; bases outside the gene matches: 10. Germline V lookup: CDR1 SNHLY, CDR2 FYNNEI. CDR3 size: 16 residues.

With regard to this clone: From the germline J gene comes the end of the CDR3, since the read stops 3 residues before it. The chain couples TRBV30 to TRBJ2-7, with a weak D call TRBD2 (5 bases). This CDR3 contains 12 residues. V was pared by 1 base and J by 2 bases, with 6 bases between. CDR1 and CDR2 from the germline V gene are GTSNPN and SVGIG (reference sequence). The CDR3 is CAWSARAYEQYF. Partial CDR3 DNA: TGTGCCTGGAGTGCGAGGGCCTACGAG.

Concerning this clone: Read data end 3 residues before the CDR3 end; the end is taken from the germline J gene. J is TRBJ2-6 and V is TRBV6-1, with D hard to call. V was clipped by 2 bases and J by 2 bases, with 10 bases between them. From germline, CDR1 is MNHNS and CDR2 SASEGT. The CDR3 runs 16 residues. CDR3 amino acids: CASSELGVAGANVLTF. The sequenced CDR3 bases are TGTGCCAGCAGTGAACTGGGCGTCGCTGGGGCCAACGTC.

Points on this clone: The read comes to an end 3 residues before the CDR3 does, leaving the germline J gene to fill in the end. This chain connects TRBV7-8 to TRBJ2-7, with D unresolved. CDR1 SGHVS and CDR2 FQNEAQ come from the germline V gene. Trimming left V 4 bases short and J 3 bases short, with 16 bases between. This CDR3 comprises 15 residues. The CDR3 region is CASSSIRVPIYEQYF. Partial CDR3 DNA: TGTGCCAGCAGCTCAATTAGAGTACCGATCTACGAG. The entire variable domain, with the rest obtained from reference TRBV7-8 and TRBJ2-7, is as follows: GAGVSQSPRYKVAKRGQDVALRCDPISGHVSLFWYQQALGQGPEFLTYFQNEAQLDKSGLPSDRFFAERPEGSVSTLKIQRTQQEDSAVYLCASSSIRVPIYEQYFGPGTRLTVT.

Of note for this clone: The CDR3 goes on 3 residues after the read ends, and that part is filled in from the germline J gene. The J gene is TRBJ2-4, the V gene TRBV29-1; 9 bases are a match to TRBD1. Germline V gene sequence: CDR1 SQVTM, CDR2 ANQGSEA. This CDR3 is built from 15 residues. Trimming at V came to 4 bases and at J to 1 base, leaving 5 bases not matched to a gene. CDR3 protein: CSVGTGGAAKNIQYF. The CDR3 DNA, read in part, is TGCAGCGTTGGAACAGGGGGCGCCGCCAAAAACATT.

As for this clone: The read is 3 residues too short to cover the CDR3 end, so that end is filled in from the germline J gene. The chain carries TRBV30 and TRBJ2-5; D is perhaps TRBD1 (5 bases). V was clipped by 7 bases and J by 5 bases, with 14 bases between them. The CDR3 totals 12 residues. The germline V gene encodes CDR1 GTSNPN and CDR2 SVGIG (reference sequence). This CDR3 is CAYSTGAETQYF. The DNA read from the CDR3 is TGTGCCTATAGTACTGGGGCCGAGACC.

The part of the CDR3 DNA that was read is TGTGCCAGCCAGGGACAGATGAACACCGGGGAG. It specifies CASQGQMNTGE. The complete CDR3 protein is CASQGQMNTGELFF. This chain uses TRBV19 with TRBJ2-2; 7 bases agree with TRBD1. The DNA ends 3 residues before the CDR3 does, and the rest of the CDR3 is filled in from the germline J gene. Germline loops: CDR1 LNHDA, CDR2 SQIVND (reference sequence). The ends lost 9 bases at V and 1 base at J; junction bases unmatched: 5. CDR3 length: 14 amino acids.

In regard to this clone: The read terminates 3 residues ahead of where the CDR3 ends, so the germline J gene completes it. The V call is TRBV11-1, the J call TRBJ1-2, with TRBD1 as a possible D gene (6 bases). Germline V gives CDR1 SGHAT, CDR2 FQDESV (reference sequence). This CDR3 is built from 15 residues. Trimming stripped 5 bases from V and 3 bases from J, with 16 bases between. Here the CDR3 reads CASSPRDKTYYGYTF. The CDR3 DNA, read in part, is TGTGCCAGCAGCCCCCGGGACAAGACGTACTATGGC.

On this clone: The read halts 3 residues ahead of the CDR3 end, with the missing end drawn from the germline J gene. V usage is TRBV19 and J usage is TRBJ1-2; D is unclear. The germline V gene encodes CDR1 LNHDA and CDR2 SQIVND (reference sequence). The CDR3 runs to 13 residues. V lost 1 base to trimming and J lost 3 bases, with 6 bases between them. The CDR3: CASSIVDYYGYTF. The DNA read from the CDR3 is TGTGCCAGTAGTATAGTGGACTACTATGGC.

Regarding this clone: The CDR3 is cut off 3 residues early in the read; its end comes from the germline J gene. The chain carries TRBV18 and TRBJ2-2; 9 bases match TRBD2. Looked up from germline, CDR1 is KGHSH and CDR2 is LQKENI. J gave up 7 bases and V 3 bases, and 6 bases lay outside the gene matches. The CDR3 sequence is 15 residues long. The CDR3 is CASSPGSGSIGELFF. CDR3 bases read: TGTGCCAGCTCACCTGGTAGCGGGAGTATCGGGGAG.

The DNA read from the CDR3 is TGTGCCAGCAGCTCGCTCGGACAGGGGGTCGATACG. Translating gives CASSSLGQGVDT. The entire CDR3 sequence reads CASSSLGQGVDTQYF. V gene TRBV7-2 combines with J gene TRBJ2-3, with 10 bases matching TRBD1. The DNA ends 3 residues before the CDR3 does, and the rest of the CDR3 is filled in from the germline J gene. The germline CDR1 and CDR2 sequences are SGHTA and FQGNSA. This CDR3 is built from 15 residues. J was trimmed by 6 bases and V by 4 bases; bases with no gene match: 7. Full variable domain (rest looked up from reference TRBV7-2 and TRBJ2-3): GAGVSQSPSNKVTEKGKDVELRCDPISGHTALYWYRQSLGQGLEFLIYFQGNSAPDKSGLPSDRFSAERTGGSVSTLTIQRTQQEDSAVYLCASSSLGQGVDTQYFGPGTRLTVL.

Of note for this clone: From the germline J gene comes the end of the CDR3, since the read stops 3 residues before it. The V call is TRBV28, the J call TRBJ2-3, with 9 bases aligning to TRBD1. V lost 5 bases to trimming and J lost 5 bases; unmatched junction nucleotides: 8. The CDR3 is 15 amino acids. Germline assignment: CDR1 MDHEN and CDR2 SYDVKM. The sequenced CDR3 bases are TGTGCCAGCAGTATACAGGGGGCGGGTGAAGATACG. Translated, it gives CASSIQGAGEDT. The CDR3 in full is CASSIQGAGEDTQYF. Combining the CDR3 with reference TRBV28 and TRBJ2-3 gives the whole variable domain DVKVTQSSRYLVKRTGEKVFLECVQDMDHENMFWYRQDPGLGLRLIYFSYDVKMKEKGDIPEGYSVSREKKERFSLILESASTNQTSMYLCASSIQGAGEDTQYFGPGTRLTVL.

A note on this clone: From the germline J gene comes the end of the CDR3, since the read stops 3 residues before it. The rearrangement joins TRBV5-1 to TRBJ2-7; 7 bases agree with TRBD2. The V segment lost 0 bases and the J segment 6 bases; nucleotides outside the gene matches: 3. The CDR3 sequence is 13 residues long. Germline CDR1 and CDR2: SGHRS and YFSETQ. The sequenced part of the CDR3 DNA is TGCGCCAGCAGCTTGGTTCAGCGGGGCGAG. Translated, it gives CASSLVQRGE. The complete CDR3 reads CASSLVQRGEQYF.

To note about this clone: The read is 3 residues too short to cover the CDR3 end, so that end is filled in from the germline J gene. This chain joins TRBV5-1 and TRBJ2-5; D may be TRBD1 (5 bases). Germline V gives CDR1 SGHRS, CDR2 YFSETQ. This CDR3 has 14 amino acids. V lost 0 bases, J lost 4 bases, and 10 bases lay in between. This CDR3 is CASSLATVAETQYF. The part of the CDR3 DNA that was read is TGCGCCAGCAGCTTGGCGACAGTGGCAGAGACC.

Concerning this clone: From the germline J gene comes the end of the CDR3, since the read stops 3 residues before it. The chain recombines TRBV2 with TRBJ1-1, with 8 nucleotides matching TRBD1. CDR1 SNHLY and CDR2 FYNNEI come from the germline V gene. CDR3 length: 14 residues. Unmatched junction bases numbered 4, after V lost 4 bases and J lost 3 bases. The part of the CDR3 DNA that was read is TGTGCCAGCAGTGGACAGGGGTCTGACACTGAA. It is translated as CASSGQGSDTE. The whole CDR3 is CASSGQGSDTEAFF.

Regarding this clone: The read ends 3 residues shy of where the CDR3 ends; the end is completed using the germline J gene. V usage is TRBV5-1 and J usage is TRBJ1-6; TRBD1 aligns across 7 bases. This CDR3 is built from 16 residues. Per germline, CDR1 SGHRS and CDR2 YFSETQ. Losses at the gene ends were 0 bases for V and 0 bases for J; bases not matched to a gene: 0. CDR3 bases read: TGCGCCAGCAGCTTGGGGGACAGCTCCTATAATTCACCC. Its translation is CASSLGDSSYNSP. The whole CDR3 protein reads CASSLGDSSYNSPLHF.

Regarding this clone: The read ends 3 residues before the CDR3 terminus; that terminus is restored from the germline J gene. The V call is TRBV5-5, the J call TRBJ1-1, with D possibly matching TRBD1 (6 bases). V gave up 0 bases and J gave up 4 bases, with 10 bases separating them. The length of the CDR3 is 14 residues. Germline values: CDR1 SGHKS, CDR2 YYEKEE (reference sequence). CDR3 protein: CASSLDRDSTEAFF. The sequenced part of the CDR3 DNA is TGTGCCAGCAGCTTGGACAGGGATAGCACTGAA.

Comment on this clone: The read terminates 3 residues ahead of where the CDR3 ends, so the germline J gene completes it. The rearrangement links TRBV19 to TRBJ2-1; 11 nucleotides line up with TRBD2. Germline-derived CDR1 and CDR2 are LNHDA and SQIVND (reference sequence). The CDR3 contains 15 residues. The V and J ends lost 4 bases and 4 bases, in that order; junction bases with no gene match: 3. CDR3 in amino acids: CASSTGTSGYNEQFF. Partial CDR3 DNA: TGTGCCAGTAGTACCGGGACTAGCGGTTACAATGAG.

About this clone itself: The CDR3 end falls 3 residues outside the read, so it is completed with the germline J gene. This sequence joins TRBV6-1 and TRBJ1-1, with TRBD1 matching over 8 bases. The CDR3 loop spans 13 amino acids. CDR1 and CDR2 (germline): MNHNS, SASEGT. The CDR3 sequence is CASSEGSGGRAFF. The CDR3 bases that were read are TGTGCCAGCAGTGAGGGGTCAGGGGGCCGG.

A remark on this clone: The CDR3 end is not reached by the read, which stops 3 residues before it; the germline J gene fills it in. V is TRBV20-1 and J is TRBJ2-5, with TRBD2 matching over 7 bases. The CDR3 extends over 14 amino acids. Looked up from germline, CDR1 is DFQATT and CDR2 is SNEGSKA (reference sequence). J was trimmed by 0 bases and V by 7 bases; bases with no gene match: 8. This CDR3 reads CSGPGEGNQETQYF. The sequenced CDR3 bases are TGCAGTGGCCCGGGGGAGGGAAACCAAGAGACC.

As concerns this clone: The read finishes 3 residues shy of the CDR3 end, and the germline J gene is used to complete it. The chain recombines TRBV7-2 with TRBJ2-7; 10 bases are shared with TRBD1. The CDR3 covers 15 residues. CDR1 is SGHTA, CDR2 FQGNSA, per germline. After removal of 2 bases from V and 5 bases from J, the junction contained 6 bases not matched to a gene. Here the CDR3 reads CASSLLGQGIDEQYF. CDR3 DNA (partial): TGTGCCAGCAGCTTACTGGGACAGGGGATCGACGAG.

Partial CDR3 DNA: TGTGCCAGTAGTATGACAGCTATGAACACTGAA. Translated, it gives CASSMTAMNTE. In full, the CDR3 reads CASSMTAMNTEAFF. The V call is TRBV19, the J call TRBJ1-1, with D perhaps TRBD1 (5 bases). The read stops 3 residues short of the end of the CDR3; the missing end is completed from the germline J gene. This CDR3 has 14 residues. The V gene lost 3 bases and the J gene lost 0 bases, with 8 bases spanning the gap. Germline assignment: CDR1 LNHDA and CDR2 SQIVND (reference sequence).

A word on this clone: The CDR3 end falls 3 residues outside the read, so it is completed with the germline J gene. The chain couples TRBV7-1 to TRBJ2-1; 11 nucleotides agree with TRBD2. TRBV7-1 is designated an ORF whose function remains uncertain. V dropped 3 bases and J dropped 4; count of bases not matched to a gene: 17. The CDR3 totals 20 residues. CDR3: CASSSPLPSGRFGWYNEQFF. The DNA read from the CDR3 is TGTGCCAGCAGCTCGCCCCTCCCTAGCGGGAGGTTTGGTTGGTACAATGAG.

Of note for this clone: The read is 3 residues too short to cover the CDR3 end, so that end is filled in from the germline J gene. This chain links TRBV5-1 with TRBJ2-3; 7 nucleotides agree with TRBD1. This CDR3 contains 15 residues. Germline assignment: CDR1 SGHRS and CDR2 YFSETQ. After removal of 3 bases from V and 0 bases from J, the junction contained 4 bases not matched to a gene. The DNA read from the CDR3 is TGCGCCAGCAGCTACCTACAGGGGAGCACAGATACG. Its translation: CASSYLQGSTDT. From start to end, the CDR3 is CASSYLQGSTDTQYF. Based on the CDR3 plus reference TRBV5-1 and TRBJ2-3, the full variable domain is KAGVTQTPRYLIKTRGQQVTLSCSPISGHRSVSWYQQTPGQGLQFLFEYFSETQRNKGNFPGRFSGRQFSNSRSEMNVSTLELGDSALYLCASSYLQGSTDTQYFGPGTRLTVL.

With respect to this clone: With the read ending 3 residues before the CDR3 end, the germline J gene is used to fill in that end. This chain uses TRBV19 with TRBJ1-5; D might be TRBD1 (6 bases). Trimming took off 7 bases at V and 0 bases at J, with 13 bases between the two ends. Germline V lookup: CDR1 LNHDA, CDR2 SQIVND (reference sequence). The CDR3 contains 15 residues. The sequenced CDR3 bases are TGTGCCAGTACGGGACACCCCTATAGCAATCAGCCC. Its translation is CASTGHPYSNQP. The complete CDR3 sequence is CASTGHPYSNQPQHF.

This CDR3 reads CASSQSVQGCEKLFF. The DNA read from the CDR3 is TGCGCCAGCAGTCAATCAGTACAGGGGTGTGAAAAA. The chain uses TRBV23-1 and TRBJ1-4; TRBD1 matches 7 bases. From the germline J gene comes the end of the CDR3, since the read stops 3 residues before it. TRBV23-1 is flagged as an ORF with uncertain function. Trimming at V came to 0 bases and at J to 7 bases, leaving 5 bases not matched to a gene. This CDR3 comprises 15 residues.

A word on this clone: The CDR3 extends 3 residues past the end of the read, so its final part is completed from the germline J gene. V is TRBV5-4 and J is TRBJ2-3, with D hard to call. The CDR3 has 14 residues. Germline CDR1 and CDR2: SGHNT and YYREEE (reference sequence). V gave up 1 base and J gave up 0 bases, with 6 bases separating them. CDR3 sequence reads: CASSLSGSTDTQYF. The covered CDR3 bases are TGTGCCAGCAGCTTGTCCGGGAGCACAGATACG.

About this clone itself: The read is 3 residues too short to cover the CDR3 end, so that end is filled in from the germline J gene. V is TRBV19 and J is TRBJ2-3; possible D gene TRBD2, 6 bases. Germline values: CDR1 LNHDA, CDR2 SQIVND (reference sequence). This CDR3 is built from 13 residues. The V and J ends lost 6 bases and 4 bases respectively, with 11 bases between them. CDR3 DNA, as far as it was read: TGTGCCAGTAGAGGGCGGGGCGCAGATACG. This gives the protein CASRGRGADT. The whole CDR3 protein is CASRGRGADTQYF.

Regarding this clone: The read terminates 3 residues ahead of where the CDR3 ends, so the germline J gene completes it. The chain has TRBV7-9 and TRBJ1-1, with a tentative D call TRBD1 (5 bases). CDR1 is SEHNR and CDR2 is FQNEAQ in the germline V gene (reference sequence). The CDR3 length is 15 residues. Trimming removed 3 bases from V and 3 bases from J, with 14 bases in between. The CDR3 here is CASSFYRGSDTEAFF. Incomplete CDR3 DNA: TGTGCCAGCAGCTTTTATCGGGGGAGCGACACTGAA.

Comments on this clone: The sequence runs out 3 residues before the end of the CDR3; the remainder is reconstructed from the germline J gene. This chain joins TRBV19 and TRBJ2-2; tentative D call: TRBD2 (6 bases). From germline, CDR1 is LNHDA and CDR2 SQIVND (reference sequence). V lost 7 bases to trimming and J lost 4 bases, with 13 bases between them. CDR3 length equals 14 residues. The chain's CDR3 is CASMSLALTGELFF. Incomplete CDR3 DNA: TGTGCCAGTATGAGTCTAGCGCTCACCGGGGAG.